Below, 32 T cell receptor beta chains from the same sample are listed, as sequenced in a study of shared clonotypes between healthy human individuals. Profiled with immunoSEQ multiplex PCR; TCRdb holds only in-frame clones, not every one. The data hold about 1 million clones, with around 76% observed a single time. Source material: memory CD4+ T cells sorted from blood. Subset meaning: CD45RA-negative fraction. The receptors stem from a man younger than 35 in good health.

V and J are TRBV4-2 and TRBJ1-2, with D hard to call. V lost 0 bases and J lost 5, with 13 bases in between. This CDR3 has 15 residues. Germline assignment: CDR1 LGHNA and CDR2 YNFKEQ. CDR3 in amino acids: CASSQDRTELYGYTF. The CDR3 DNA reads as TGTGCCAGCAGCCAAGACAGAACTGAGCTTTATGGCTACACCTTC.

The chain recombines TRBV19 with TRBJ1-1, with 9 bases identical to TRBD1. The V gene end was trimmed by 5 bases and the J gene end by 1 base; junction bases not matched to a gene: 2. Germline loops: CDR1 LNHDA, CDR2 SQIVND (reference sequence). The CDR3 is made up of 14 amino acids. The chain's CDR3 is CASSGTGPNTEAFF. CDR3 in DNA: TGTGCCAGTAGTGGGACAGGGCCGAACACTGAAGCTTTCTTT.

This clone was seen repeatedly, ten times or more. The chain recombines TRBV4-1 with TRBJ2-7, with 9 bases matching TRBD1. J lost 3 bases, V lost 8 bases, and 5 bases had no gene match. Germline V gene sequence: CDR1 MGHRA, CDR2 YSYEKL. This CDR3 comprises 13 residues. CDR3 amino acids: CASRGTGFYEQYF. CDR3 DNA sequence: TGCGCCAGCCGCGGGACAGGGTTCTACGAGCAGTACTTC.

The CDR3 loop is CASSLGPARANVLTF. The CDR3 bases are TGTGCCAGCAGCTTAGGCCCTGCTCGGGCCAACGTCCTGACTTTC. The genes are TRBV7-2 and TRBJ2-6; no clear D. The CDR3 runs to 15 residues. V shed 1 base and J shed 5 bases, with 9 bases lying between them. CDR1 and CDR2 from the germline V gene are SGHTA and FQGNSA.

The genes are TRBV7-2 and TRBJ2-1; D possibly corresponds to TRBD2 (6 bases). Germline V CDR1 and CDR2: SGHTA, FQGNSA. The CDR3 covers 15 residues. Between the trimmed V and J ends, which lost 1 base and 9 bases, there was a span of 16 bases. CDR3 DNA sequence: TGTGCCAGCAGCTTAGACGGGAGAGGGGATAGTGAGCAGTTCTTC. Its translation: CASSLDGRGDSEQFF.

The chain couples TRBV6-1 to TRBJ2-2; D possibly corresponds to TRBD2 (7 bases). Germline V gene sequence: CDR1 MNHNS, CDR2 SASEGT. V shed 6 bases and J shed 6 bases, with 14 bases lying between them. This CDR3 is built from 14 residues. This CDR3 is CASRDSGGPGELFF. The DNA for the CDR3 is TGTGCCAGCAGGGATTCGGGGGGCCCCGGGGAGCTGTTTTTT.

This chain joins TRBV9 and TRBJ1-2; TRBD1 aligns across 7 bases. The junction had 6 bases not matched to a gene; V was cut back by 0 bases and J by 4 bases. The CDR3 has 15 residues. Germline V gene lookup returns CDR1 SGDLS and CDR2 YYNGEE. CDR3 sequence reads: CASSVVDREGYGYTF. In DNA form, the CDR3 reads TGTGCCAGCAGCGTAGTCGACAGGGAGGGCTATGGCTACACCTTC.

Only one count was recorded for this clone. This chain joins TRBV5-1 and TRBJ2-7, with unresolved D. V was shortened by 2 bases and J by 1 base, with 10 bases between the two germline ends. Germline V gives CDR1 SGHRS, CDR2 YFSETQ. The CDR3 runs to 14 residues. In nucleotides, the CDR3 is TGCGCCAGCAGCTTACGGCCAGATTCCTACGAGCAGTACTTC. It encodes CASSLRPDSYEQYF.

This clone has just a few counts. J is TRBJ1-6 and V is TRBV7-3; D uncertain. The ends were cut back, 5 bases at V and 7 bases at J, with 15 bases in the middle. Germline CDR1 reads SGHTA; CDR2 reads FQGTGA. This CDR3 comprises 15 residues. The CDR3, as DNA: TGTGCCAGCAGCCTGACAAAGGGCGGGAATTCACCCCTCCACTTT. It yields the protein CASSLTKGGNSPLHF.

The chain employs TRBV7-9 and TRBJ1-1; D is unresolved. The V gene's germline CDR1 is SEHNR and CDR2 FQNEAQ (reference sequence). This CDR3 contains 15 residues. Trimming removed 0 bases from V and 1 base from J, with 9 bases in between. CDR3 sequence (DNA): TGTGCCAGCAGCTTAGCGGAGTTTGAGAACACTGAAGCTTTCTTT. The encoded protein is CASSLAEFENTEAFF.

A single count supports this clone. The chain combines TRBV23-1 with TRBJ2-7, with 9 nucleotides matching TRBD1. TRBV23-1 counts as an open reading frame of uncertain function. There are 19 residues in the CDR3. The V and J ends lost 2 bases and 3 bases, in that order; junction bases with no gene match: 17. CDR3 bases: TGCGCCAGCAGTCAACCCCGCGACAGGGGGGCCCCAGCGGTCTACGAGCAGTACTTC. As protein: CASSQPRDRGAPAVYEQYF.

Concerning this clone itself: The same CDR3 arises from other DNA sequences in this sample as well. The V and J genes are TRBV5-1 and TRBJ2-3; TRBD2 matches at 7 bases. Germline trimming cut 4 bases from V and 4 bases from J; bases unmatched to any gene: 9. Germline lookup yields CDR1 SGHRS and CDR2 YFSETQ. CDR3 length equals 15 residues. The CDR3 here is CASSPRERGADTQYF. CDR3 in DNA: TGCGCCAGCAGCCCGAGGGAGCGGGGAGCAGATACGCAGTATTTT. The full variable domain, with the rest looked up from reference TRBV5-1 and TRBJ2-3, is KAGVTQTPRYLIKTRGQQVTLSCSPISGHRSVSWYQQTPGQGLQFLFEYFSETQRNKGNFPGRFSGRQFSNSRSEMNVSTLELGDSALYLCASSPRERGADTQYFGPGTRLTVL.

CDR3 sequence: CASGEGGEKLFF. In DNA, the CDR3 is TGTGCCAGCGGGGAGGGGGGTGAAAAACTGTTTTTT. V usage is TRBV10-3 and J usage is TRBJ1-4; D possibly corresponds to TRBD1 (6 bases). CDR3 length: 12 residues. Trimming shortened V by 10 bases and J by 7 bases, and 13 bases separated the two germline ends. Per the germline V gene, CDR1 is ENHRY and CDR2 is SYGVKD.

The gene calls are TRBV29-1 and TRBJ2-3; 12 bases line up with TRBD2. CDR3 length: 16 amino acids. CDR1 is SQVTM and CDR2 is ANQGSEA in the germline V gene. J gave up 5 bases and V 4 bases, and 10 bases lay outside the gene matches. Here the CDR3 DNA reads TGCAGCGTTGGGCTACTAGCGGGGGGATCCGTAGATACGCAGTATTTT. Translation gives CSVGLLAGGSVDTQYF.

J is TRBJ2-1 and V is TRBV4-3; D unresolved. With 0 bases removed from V and 4 bases from J, the gap between germline ends came to 16 bases. This CDR3 region has 17 residues. The germline V gene has CDR1 LGHNA and CDR2 YSLEER. This CDR3 is CASSQDWQTKLYNEQFF. Here the CDR3 DNA reads TGCGCCAGCAGCCAAGATTGGCAAACAAAATTATACAATGAGCAGTTCTTC.

The chain employs TRBV10-1 and TRBJ2-5, with D maybe TRBD1 (5 bases). The CDR3 extends over 13 amino acids. V was cut by 6 bases and J by 7 bases, with 15 bases left in between. CDR1 WNHNN and CDR2 SYGVQD come from the germline V gene (reference sequence). The CDR3, as DNA: TGCGCCAGCAGCCCAGACCCAACAGGGACCCAGTACTTC. Translating it yields CASSPDPTGTQYF.

With respect to this clone: An end of the junction does not agree with germline; a read error may underlie this. J is TRBJ2-2 and V is TRBV10-1; maybe TRBD1 (6 bases). In germline, CDR1 is WNHNN, CDR2 SYGVQD (reference sequence). CDR3 length equals 13 residues. CDR3 in DNA: TGCGCCAGCAGTGAACAGGGAAACGGGAAGCTGTTTTTT. Amino acid sequence: CASSEQGNGKLFF.

The rearrangement uses TRBV2 and TRBJ1-5, with TRBD1 identical over 11 bases. CDR1 and CDR2 from the germline V gene are SNHLY and FYNNEI. The CDR3 runs 15 residues. The junction had 5 bases not matched to a gene; V was cut back by 4 bases and J by 6 bases. CDR3 sequence (DNA): TGTGCCAGCAGTGGGAGCGGACAGGGGGCTCAGCCCCAGCATTTT. Amino acid sequence: CASSGSGQGAQPQHF.

The rearrangement uses TRBV29-1 and TRBJ1-1; 11 bases match TRBD1. The CDR3 runs to 12 residues. Per germline, CDR1 SQVTM and CDR2 ANQGSEA. V was pared by 6 bases and J by 6 bases, with 3 bases of the junction left unmatched. The CDR3 sequence: CSVGQGGPEAFF. As DNA, the CDR3 is TGCAGCGTGGGACAGGGGGGGCCTGAAGCTTTCTTT.

V is TRBV10-3 and J is TRBJ2-5, with D perhaps matching TRBD2 (6 bases). V was pared by 10 bases and J by 5 bases, with 14 bases between. The CDR3 totals 12 residues. Germline values: CDR1 ENHRY, CDR2 SYGVKD. In DNA, the CDR3 is TGTGCCACGCGGGGCGAGCGGGAGACCCAGTACTTC. Its translation: CATRGERETQYF.

The rearrangement links TRBV7-2 to TRBJ1-6; 7 bases fit TRBD1. V trimming: 5 bases; J trimming: 10 bases; junction bases outside the gene matches: 8. The V gene's germline CDR1 is SGHTA and CDR2 FQGNSA. The CDR3 is made up of 14 amino acids. CDR3: CASSQQGTISPLHF. CDR3 DNA: TGTGCCAGCAGCCAACAGGGGACGATCTCACCCCTCCACTTT.

CDR3 nucleotides: TGTGCCAGCAGCTGGACAAACACAGATACGCAGTATTTT. Its protein product is CASSWTNTDTQYF. The chain couples TRBV5-4 to TRBJ2-3, with D possibly matching TRBD1 (5 bases). Trimming shortened V by 3 bases and J by 2 bases, and 7 bases separated the two germline ends. The CDR3 totals 13 residues. Germline loops: CDR1 SGHNT, CDR2 YYREEE (reference sequence).

The J gene is TRBJ2-7, the V gene TRBV9, with TRBD1 matching over 10 bases. Germline V gene data show CDR1 as SGDLS and CDR2 as YYNGEE. This CDR3 comprises 16 residues. After removal of 3 bases from V and 3 bases from J, the junction contained 9 bases not matched to a gene. The CDR3, as DNA: TGTGCCAGCAGCGGTAGGTCCGACAGGGGGCTCTACGAGCAGTACTTC. Its translation: CASSGRSDRGLYEQYF.

In the case of this clone: Additional DNA sequences in this sample encode the identical CDR3. J is TRBJ1-6 and V is TRBV9; D possibly corresponds to TRBD1 (6 bases). CDR3 length equals 16 residues. The V and J ends lost 0 bases and 7 bases respectively, with 14 bases between them. From germline, CDR1 is SGDLS and CDR2 YYNGEE. The CDR3 region is CASSVGAGAVNSPLHF. In nucleotides, the CDR3 is TGTGCCAGCAGCGTAGGGGCAGGGGCGGTAAATTCACCCCTCCACTTT.

The chain links TRBV28 to TRBJ2-7; the D is unclear. CDR3 length: 11 amino acids. The germline V gene has CDR1 MDHEN and CDR2 SYDVKM. V shed 6 bases and J shed 0 bases, with 3 bases lying between them. CDR3 nucleotides: TGTGCCAGCAGAAACTCCTACGAGCAGTACTTC. Translated, it gives CASRNSYEQYF.

This chain connects TRBV7-2 to TRBJ2-2; 12 nucleotides align to TRBD2. CDR3 size: 18 residues. The ends lost 2 bases at V and 1 base at J; junction bases unmatched: 5. CDR1 and CDR2 (germline): SGHTA, FQGNSA. This CDR3 is CASSLHPSGRGNTGELFF. The CDR3 coding sequence is TGTGCCAGCAGCTTACACCCTAGCGGGAGGGGGAACACCGGGGAGCTGTTTTTT.

Concerning this clone itself: This specimen includes other DNA sequences encoding the same CDR3. CDR3: CASRTGKNQPQHF. CDR3 DNA: TGTGCCAGCAGGACAGGGAAAAATCAGCCCCAGCATTTT. The rearrangement uses TRBV2 and TRBJ1-5; 7 nucleotides line up with TRBD1. CDR3 length: 13 residues. Germline values: CDR1 SNHLY, CDR2 FYNNEI. V shed 6 bases, J shed 4 bases, and the junction held 3 bases outside the gene matches.

About this clone itself: This specimen includes other DNA sequences encoding the same CDR3. The chain carries TRBV27 and TRBJ2-5; 11 nucleotides match TRBD2. V shed 2 bases and J 5 bases; nucleotides not matched to a gene: 4. Germline CDR1 is MNHEY and CDR2 is SMNVEV (reference sequence). The CDR3 totals 15 residues. CDR3 amino acids: CASSLLAGGGETQYF. As DNA, the CDR3 is TGTGCCAGCAGTTTACTAGCGGGGGGTGGGGAGACCCAGTACTTC.

The chain is built from TRBV19 and TRBJ1-3; TRBD1 is a possible D gene (6 bases). CDR3 length: 14 residues. Deletions cut 9 bases from V and 4 bases from J, with 16 bases between. Germline V gene lookup returns CDR1 LNHDA and CDR2 SQIVND (reference sequence). The CDR3 region is CARHHRVNGNTIYF. The CDR3 nucleotides read TGTGCCAGGCATCACAGGGTGAACGGAAACACCATATATTTT.

The genes are TRBV9 and TRBJ1-5, with 7 bases matching TRBD1. Germline CDR1 and CDR2: SGDLS and YYNGEE. The CDR3 contains 15 residues. The V segment lost 0 bases and the J segment 3 bases; nucleotides outside the gene matches: 3. DNA of the CDR3: TGTGCCAGCAGCGTAGGGGACAGCTACAATCAGCCCCAGCATTTT. Translated: CASSVGDSYNQPQHF.

The genes are TRBV28 and TRBJ1-6; 7 bases are shared with TRBD1. From germline, CDR1 is MDHEN and CDR2 SYDVKM. Losses at the gene ends were 5 bases for V and 8 bases for J; bases not matched to a gene: 0. This CDR3 region has 12 residues. CDR3 in DNA: TGTGCCAGCAGTCAGGGGGATTCACCCCTCCACTTT. Translated: CASSQGDSPLHF.

The rearrangement links TRBV18 to TRBJ1-1; D not resolved. V gave up 5 bases and J gave up 1 base, with 17 bases separating them. The CDR3 length is 16 residues. The germline V gene has CDR1 KGHSH and CDR2 LQKENI. For the CDR3, the DNA is TGTGCCAGCTCATCCCAGCTTCCGGGAGGGAACACTGAAGCTTTCTTT. Translating gives CASSSQLPGGNTEAFF.